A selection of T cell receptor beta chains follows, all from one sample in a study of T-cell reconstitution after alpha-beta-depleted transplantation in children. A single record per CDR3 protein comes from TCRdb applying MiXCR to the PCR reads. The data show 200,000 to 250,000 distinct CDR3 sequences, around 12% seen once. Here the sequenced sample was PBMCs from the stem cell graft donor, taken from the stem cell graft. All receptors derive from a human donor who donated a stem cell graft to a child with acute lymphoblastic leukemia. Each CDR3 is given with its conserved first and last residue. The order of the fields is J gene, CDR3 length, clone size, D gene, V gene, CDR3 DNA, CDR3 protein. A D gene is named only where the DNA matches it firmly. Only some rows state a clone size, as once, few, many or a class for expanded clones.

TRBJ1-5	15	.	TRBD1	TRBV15	TGTGCCACCAGCGGGGACAGGGGGCTAAGTCAGCCCCAGCATTTT	CATSGDRGLSQPQHF
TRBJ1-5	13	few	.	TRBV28	TGTGCCAGCAGTTCCAGTACTTATCAGCCCCAGCATTTT	CASSSSTYQPQHF
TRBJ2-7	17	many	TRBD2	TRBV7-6	TGTGCCAGCAGAGTTATTGGTACTAGCGGGGTGACCTACGAGCAGTACTTC	CASRVIGTSGVTYEQYF
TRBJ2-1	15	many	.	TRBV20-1	TGCAGTGGCCAGGGATCTTTGAGCTCCTACAATGAGCAGTTCTTC	CSGQGSLSSYNEQFF
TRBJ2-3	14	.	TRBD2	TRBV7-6	TGTGCCAGCAGCCCCGGGGGGGGCCTCGATACGCAGTATTTT	CASSPGGGLDTQYF
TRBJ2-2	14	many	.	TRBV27	TGTGCCAGCAGTTTTAGGGCGGGCACCGGGGAGCTGTTTTTT	CASSFRAGTGELFF
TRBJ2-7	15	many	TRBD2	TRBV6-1	TGTGCCAGCAGTGAGGGACTAGCGGGAAATAACGAGCAGTACTTC	CASSEGLAGNNEQYF
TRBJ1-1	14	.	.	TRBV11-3	TGTGCCAGCAGCTTAGGGACAATCGGAGCTGAAGCTTTCTTT	CASSLGTIGAEAFF
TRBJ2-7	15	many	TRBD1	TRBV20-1	TGCAGTGCTAGAGCCCCGGGGGACAGGGGATACGAGCAGTACTTC	CSARAPGDRGYEQYF
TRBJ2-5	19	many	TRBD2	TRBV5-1	TGCGCCAGCAGCTTGGCCTGGACTAGCGGGGGGTCGAGGCAAGAGACCCAGTACTTC	CASSLAWTSGGSRQETQYF
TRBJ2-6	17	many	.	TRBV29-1	TGCAGCGTTGTATCAAGGCAGGGCGACTCTGGGGCCAACGTCCTGACTTTC	CSVVSRQGDSGANVLTF
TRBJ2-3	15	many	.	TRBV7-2	TGTGCCAGCAGCAAACGGACTGCGGGGGCATATACGCAGTATTTT	CASSKRTAGAYTQYF
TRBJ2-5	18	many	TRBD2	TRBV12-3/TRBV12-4	TGTGCCAGCAGTCCTCAGAGGGGACTAGCCCAAAAGACAGGGACCCAGTACTTC	CASSPQRGLAQKTGTQYF
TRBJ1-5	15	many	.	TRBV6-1	TGTGCCAGCAGCCCCGAGATTTATAGCAATCAGCCCCAGCATTTT	CASSPEIYSNQPQHF
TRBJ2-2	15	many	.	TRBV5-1	TGCGCCAGCAGCCTGGAAATTCAGAACACCGGGGAGCTGTTTTTT	CASSLEIQNTGELFF
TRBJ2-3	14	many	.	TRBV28	TGTGCCAGCAGTTGGGCAGGGGCAAAAGATACGCAGTATTTT	CASSWAGAKDTQYF
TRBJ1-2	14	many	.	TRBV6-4	TGTGCCAGCAGTGACCGGGCAGGCGGCTATGGCTACACCTTC	CASSDRAGGYGYTF
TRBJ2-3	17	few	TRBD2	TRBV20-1	TGCAGTGCTAGAGATCGAACTAGCGGGAGGAGCACAGATACGCAGTATTTT	CSARDRTSGRSTDTQYF
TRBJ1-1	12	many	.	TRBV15	TGTGCCACCAGCAGAGGTACTCCTGAAGCTTTCTTT	CATSRGTPEAFF
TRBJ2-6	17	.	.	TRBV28	TGTGCCAGCGGTTTAAAGAGGGCCCCAGCCGGGGCTAACGTCCTGACTTTC	CASGLKRAPAGANVLTF
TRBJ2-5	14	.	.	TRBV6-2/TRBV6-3	TGTGCCAGCAGTTATGGAGACTTCAGGGAGACCCAGTACTTC	CASSYGDFRETQYF